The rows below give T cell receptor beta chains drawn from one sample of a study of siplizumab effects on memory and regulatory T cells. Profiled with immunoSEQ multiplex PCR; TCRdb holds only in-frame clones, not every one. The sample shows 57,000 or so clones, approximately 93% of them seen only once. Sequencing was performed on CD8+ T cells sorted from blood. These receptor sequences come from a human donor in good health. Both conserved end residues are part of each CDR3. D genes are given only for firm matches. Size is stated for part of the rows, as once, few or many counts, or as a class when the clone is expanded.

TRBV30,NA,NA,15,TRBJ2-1,CAWAGVRGGYNEQFF,TGTGCCTGGGCCGGGGTCAGGGGTGGGTACAATGAGCAGTTCTTC
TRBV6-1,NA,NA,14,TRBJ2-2,CASSEGSLSGELFF,TGTGCCAGCAGTGAAGGGAGTTTATCCGGGGAGCTGTTTTTT
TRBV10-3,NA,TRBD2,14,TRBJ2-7,CAIRRTREDHEQYF,TGTGCCATCAGGAGGACTAGAGAAGACCACGAGCAGTACTTC
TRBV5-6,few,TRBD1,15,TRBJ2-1,CASSFGDRAYNEQFF,TGTGCCAGCAGCTTCGGGGACAGGGCTTACAATGAGCAGTTCTTC
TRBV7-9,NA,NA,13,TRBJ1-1,CASSFEGSTEAFF,TGTGCCAGCAGCTTTGAGGGGTCCACTGAAGCTTTCTTT
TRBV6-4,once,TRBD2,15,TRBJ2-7,CASSASGTSPHEQYF,TGTGCCAGCAGTGCCTCCGGGACTAGCCCCCACGAGCAGTACTTC
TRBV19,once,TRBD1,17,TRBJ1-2,CASSMGTGVIASYGYTF,TGTGCCAGTAGTATGGGGACAGGGGTTATCGCGTCCTATGGCTACACCTTC
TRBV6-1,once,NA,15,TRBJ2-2,CASSEVAGDTGELFF,TGTGCCAGCAGTGAAGTGGCAGGGGATACCGGGGAGCTGTTTTTT
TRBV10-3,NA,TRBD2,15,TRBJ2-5,CAISEASGRQETQYF,TGTGCCATCAGTGAGGCTAGCGGGAGACAAGAGACCCAGTACTTC
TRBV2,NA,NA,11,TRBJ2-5,CASGKGRVEYF,TGTGCCAGCGGGAAGGGCAGGGTGGAGTACTTC
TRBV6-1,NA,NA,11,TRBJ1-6,CASRFNSPLHF,TGTGCCAGCAGATTTAATTCACCCCTCCACTTT
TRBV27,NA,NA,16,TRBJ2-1,CASSPVAGLTYNEQFF,TGTGCCAGCAGTCCCGTCGCGGGATTAACCTACAATGAGCAGTTCTTC
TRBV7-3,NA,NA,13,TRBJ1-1,CASSTTRASEAFF,TGTGCCAGCAGCACGACCCGGGCCAGCGAAGCTTTCTTT
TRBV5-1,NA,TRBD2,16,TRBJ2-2,CASSWGLAGAGGELFF,TGCGCCAGCAGCTGGGGACTAGCGGGAGCTGGCGGGGAGCTGTTTTTT
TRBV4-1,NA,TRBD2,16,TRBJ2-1,CASSQVRGREFNEQFF,TGCGCCAGCAGCCAAGTCCGAGGGCGGGAGTTCAATGAGCAGTTCTTC
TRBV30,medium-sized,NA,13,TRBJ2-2,CAWSAGNTGELFF,TGTGCCTGGAGTGCGGGAAACACCGGGGAGCTGTTTTTT
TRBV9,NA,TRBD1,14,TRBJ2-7,CASSPTGAIYEQYF,TGTGCCAGCTCGCCGACAGGGGCAATTTACGAGCAGTACTTC
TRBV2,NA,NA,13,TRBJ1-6,CASKSSYNSPLHF,TGTGCCAGCAAGAGCTCCTATAATTCACCCCTCCACTTT
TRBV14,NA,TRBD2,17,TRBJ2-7,CASSQEVVLAGGHEQYF,TGTGCCAGCAGCCAAGAAGTAGTGCTAGCGGGAGGCCACGAGCAGTACTTC
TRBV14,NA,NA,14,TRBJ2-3,CASSQGEWTDTQYF,TGTGCCAGCAGCCAAGGGGAGTGGACAGATACGCAGTATTTT
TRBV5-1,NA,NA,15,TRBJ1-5,CASSEGPRGNQPQHF,TGCGCCAGCAGCGAGGGTCCCCGGGGCAATCAGCCCCAGCATTTT
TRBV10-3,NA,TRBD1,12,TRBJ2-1,CAISPGGSEQFF,TGTGCCATCAGTCCAGGGGGCAGTGAGCAGTTCTTC
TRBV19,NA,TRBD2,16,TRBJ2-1,CASSPRLAGPYNEQFF,TGTGCCAGTAGTCCGCGACTAGCGGGACCCTACAATGAGCAGTTCTTC
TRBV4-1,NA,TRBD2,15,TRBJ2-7,CASSPTPGLGDEQYF,TGCGCCAGCAGCCCGACCCCGGGACTAGGGGACGAGCAGTACTTC
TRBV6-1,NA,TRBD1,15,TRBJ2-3,CASGWTGRLTDTQYF,TGTGCCAGCGGGTGGACAGGAAGACTCACAGATACGCAGTATTTT
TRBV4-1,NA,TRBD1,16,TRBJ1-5,CASSLGTGRFNQPQHF,TGCGCCAGCAGCCTTGGGACAGGGCGGTTCAATCAGCCCCAGCATTTT
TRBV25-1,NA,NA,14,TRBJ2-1,CASSAASPYNEQFF,TGTGCCAGCAGTGCAGCGTCCCCCTACAATGAGCAGTTCTTC
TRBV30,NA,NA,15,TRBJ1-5,CAWSVNGNSNQPQHF,TGTGCCTGGAGTGTTAATGGAAATAGCAATCAGCCCCAGCATTTT
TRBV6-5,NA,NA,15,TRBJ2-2,CASTPWTTYTGELFF,TGTGCCAGCACCCCCTGGACTACCTACACCGGGGAGCTGTTTTTT
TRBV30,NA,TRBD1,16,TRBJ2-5,CAWNLGQGKYQETQYF,TGTGCCTGGAACCTCGGACAGGGGAAATACCAAGAGACCCAGTACTTC
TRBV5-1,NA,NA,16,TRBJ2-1,CASSLGGHGSYNEQFF,TGCGCCAGCAGCTTGGGAGGTCACGGCTCCTACAATGAGCAGTTCTTC
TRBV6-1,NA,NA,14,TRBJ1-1,CASSEGRSNTEAFF,TGTGCCAGCAGTGAGGGCAGATCGAACACTGAAGCTTTCTTT
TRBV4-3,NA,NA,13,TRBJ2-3,CASSQDLADTQYF,TGCGCCAGCAGCCAAGATCTGGCGGATACGCAGTATTTT
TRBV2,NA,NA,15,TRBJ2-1,CASSHRGSSYNEQFF,TGTGCCAGCAGTCACCGGGGAAGCTCCTACAATGAGCAGTTCTTC
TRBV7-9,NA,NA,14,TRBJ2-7,CASSLAGGTYEQYF,TGTGCCAGCAGCTTAGCGGGAGGAACCTACGAGCAGTACTTC
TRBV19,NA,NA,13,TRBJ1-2,CASTGTLGYGYTF,TGTGCCAGTACAGGGACCCTGGGCTATGGCTACACCTTC
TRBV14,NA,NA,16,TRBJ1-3,CASSQSPDASGNTIYF,TGTGCCAGCAGCCAATCCCCGGACGCCTCTGGAAACACCATATATTTT
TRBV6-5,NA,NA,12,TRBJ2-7,CASSYPPYEQYF,TGTGCCAGCAGTTATCCCCCGTACGAGCAGTACTTC
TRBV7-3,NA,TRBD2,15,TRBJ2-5,CASSLALAGGETQYF,TGTGCCAGCAGCTTGGCGCTAGCGGGAGGAGAGACCCAGTACTTC
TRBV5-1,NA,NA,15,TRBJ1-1,CASSLGGIEDTEAFF,TGCGCCAGCAGCTTGGGAGGGATTGAGGACACTGAAGCTTTCTTT
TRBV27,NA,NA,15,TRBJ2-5,CASSLGGSSGETQYF,TGTGCCAGCAGTTTAGGAGGGAGTAGTGGAGAGACCCAGTACTTC